These T cell receptor beta chains were read from a single sample in a study of blood T cells in healthy people across ages. TCRdb analysed the 5' RACE reads with MiXCR anew, one entry per CDR3 protein. The sample consists of hundreds of thousands of distinct CDR3 sequences, around three fifths of them appearing once. The material sequenced was blood. The source is a man between 60 and 70 years old in good health. CDR3s include the opening cysteine and the closing phenylalanine or tryptophan. D genes are given only for firm matches. The size entry is marked missing in some rows and otherwise reads once, few, many or a size class.

TRBV4-2	18	TRBJ2-5	many	TRBD2	TGTGCCAGCAGCCAAAGGACTAGCGGGGGGGCGCGGCAAGAGACCCAGTACTTC	CASSQRTSGGARQETQYF
TRBV20-1	11	TRBJ1-2	.	.	TGCAGTGCTAGAGAGGGGTGGGGCTACACCTTC	CSAREGWGYTF
TRBV6-6	15	TRBJ2-7	.	.	TGTGCCAGCAGTTACAACCCTTCAGGGGCTTACGAGCAGTACTTC	CASSYNPSGAYEQYF
TRBV2	13	TRBJ1-1	.	.	TGTGCCAGCAGTGCGTACACGAACACTGAAGCTTTCTTT	CASSAYTNTEAFF
TRBV28	13	TRBJ2-3	once	TRBD1	TGTGCCAGCGGGACAGGGTATCCAGATACGCAGTATTTT	CASGTGYPDTQYF
TRBV7-9	16	TRBJ2-2	.	TRBD2	TGTGCCAGCAGCTTGTCTAGCGGGGGGCACACCGGGGAGCTGTTTTTT	CASSLSSGGHTGELFF
TRBV4-2	17	TRBJ2-5	.	TRBD2	TGTGCCAGCAGCCAAGGACTAGCGGGGGCAAACCGAGAGACCCAGTACTTC	CASSQGLAGANRETQYF
TRBV6-2/TRBV6-3	14	TRBJ1-6	.	.	TGTGCCAGCAGTTACGGTCTGGGGAATTCACCCCTCCACTTT	CASSYGLGNSPLHF
TRBV29-1	19	TRBJ2-3	.	TRBD2	TGCAGCGTTGAATGGGGGGCAGCGGGGGGCCGCTCTAGCACAGATACGCAGTATTTT	CSVEWGAAGGRSSTDTQYF
TRBV24-1	18	TRBJ2-6	.	TRBD1	TGTGCCACCAGTGATCGGGGACAGGGCCCCTCTGGGGCCAACGTCCTGACTTTC	CATSDRGQGPSGANVLTF
TRBV11-2	12	TRBJ1-4	few	.	TGTGCCAGCAGCTTAACTAATGAAAAACTGTTTTTT	CASSLTNEKLFF
TRBV20-1	14	TRBJ2-1	.	.	TGCAGTGCGGACAGTACGGGAGCTGGCAATGAGCAGTTCTTC	CSADSTGAGNEQFF
TRBV5-1	18	TRBJ2-1	.	TRBD2	TGCGCCAGCAGCTTGGTCGGGTCGGGGACTAGCTCCTACAATGAGCAGTTCTTC	CASSLVGSGTSSYNEQFF
TRBV5-1	16	TRBJ2-3	.	.	TGCGCCAGCAGCTTCGGGCTAGCCTCTAGCACAGATACGCAGTATTTT	CASSFGLASSTDTQYF
TRBV5-1	15	TRBJ2-7	.	TRBD2	TGCGCCAGCAGCACATGGGGCGGGGGGGACAATGAGCAGTACTTC	CASSTWGGGDNEQYF
TRBV3-1	16	TRBJ2-3	.	.	TGTGCCAGCAGCCAACCCCTGGACAGTAGCACAGATACGCAGTATTTT	CASSQPLDSSTDTQYF
TRBV2	14	TRBJ2-1	few	TRBD2	TGTGCCAGCTTTGCGGGAGAGGGCTCCAATGAGCAGTTCTTC	CASFAGEGSNEQFF
TRBV12-3/TRBV12-4	16	TRBJ2-7	many	TRBD2	TGTGCCAGCAGTTTAACCAACCCTAGCGGGGGCGGCGAGCAGTACTTC	CASSLTNPSGGGEQYF
TRBV10-3	17	TRBJ2-3	.	.	TGTGCCATCAGTGAGTCGTTGGCTAGCCAAAGCACAGATACGCAGTATTTT	CAISESLASQSTDTQYF
TRBV12-3/TRBV12-4	15	TRBJ2-7	few	TRBD2	TGTGCCAGCAGCGCTGGGACTAGTAGACCCTACGAGCAGTACTTC	CASSAGTSRPYEQYF
TRBV9	15	TRBJ2-4	once	TRBD2	TGTGCCAGCAGCAGGGGTGGCGGGGGTTACAACATTCAGTACTTC	CASSRGGGGYNIQYF
TRBV20-1	15	TRBJ1-2	once	.	TGCAGTGCTACCGAACTCCTAGTCCTGACAGCTGGCTACACCTTC	CSATELLVLTAGYTF
TRBV6-4	15	TRBJ2-3	.	TRBD1	TGTGCCAGCAGTCCTAACAGGGGTAACACAGATACGCAGTATTTT	CASSPNRGNTDTQYF
TRBV15	16	TRBJ2-2	.	.	TGTGCCACCAGCAGAGATGTCCAGGGGGGCACCGGGGAGCTGTTTTTT	CATSRDVQGGTGELFF
TRBV29-1	15	TRBJ2-4	few	.	TGCAGCGTTGAATTTGGCAGCCTAGCCAAAAACATTCAGTACTTC	CSVEFGSLAKNIQYF
TRBV10-3	14	TRBJ1-6	once	TRBD1	TGTGCCATTGGGACAGGGGGAGGGAATTCACCCCTCCACTTT	CAIGTGGGNSPLHF
TRBV6-6	17	TRBJ1-2	.	TRBD1	TGTGCCAGCAGCCCAACTGGGGGACAGGGTGTTAGCTATGGCTACACCTTC	CASSPTGGQGVSYGYTF
TRBV7-2	14	TRBJ2-3	.	.	TGTGCCAGCACGCCAAGCGTGAGGACAGATACGCAGTATTTT	CASTPSVRTDTQYF
TRBV6-6	12	TRBJ1-2	.	.	TGTGCCAGCAGTTACCAGGGAGGCGGCTACACCTTC	CASSYQGGGYTF
TRBV18	17	TRBJ2-1	few	TRBD1	TGTGCCAGCTCACCAGCCCCCAACAGGGGGCTCGGCAATGAGCAGTTCTTC	CASSPAPNRGLGNEQFF
TRBV18	15	TRBJ2-7	.	.	TGTGCCAGCTCACCACCGTCTCAGGGGATCTACGAGCAGTACTTC	CASSPPSQGIYEQYF
TRBV12-5	14	TRBJ2-1	.	.	TGTGCTAGTGGTTCGGGGCAACCGGGGGATGAGCAGTTCTTC	CASGSGQPGDEQFF
TRBV20-1	14	TRBJ1-1	.	.	TGCAGTGCTAGAGATCCCACGGGTAGTACTGAAGCTTTCTTT	CSARDPTGSTEAFF
TRBV10-3	13	TRBJ2-7	.	TRBD1	TGTGCCACCCAGACAGGGGGCCCCTACGAGCAGTACTTC	CATQTGGPYEQYF
TRBV29-1	11	TRBJ1-2	.	.	TGCAGCGTTGAAGTCGGCGATGGCTACACCTTC	CSVEVGDGYTF
TRBV12-3/TRBV12-4	12	TRBJ2-1	.	.	TGTGCCAGCAGTTCCAGGAGGGAGACCCAGTTCTTC	CASSSRRETQFF
TRBV5-1	16	TRBJ2-5	many	.	TGCGCCAGCAGCTTGGGAAGGGCCGCCTCCTCGGAGACCCAGTACTTC	CASSLGRAASSETQYF
TRBV7-2	15	TRBJ1-4	.	.	TGTGCCAGCAGCCATACTATAACGGCTAATGAAAAACTGTTTTTT	CASSHTITANEKLFF
TRBV5-1	15	TRBJ1-1	few	TRBD1	TGCGCCAGCAGCACCGGGACAGGGGGGAGGACTGAAGCTTTCTTT	CASSTGTGGRTEAFF
TRBV5-1	15	TRBJ2-5	once	TRBD1	TGCGCCAGCAGCTCGGGGGACAGGTCTTGGGAGACCCAGTACTTC	CASSSGDRSWETQYF
TRBV10-2	14	TRBJ1-2	few	.	TGCGCCAGCAGAGAATGGACTGACTCAGGAGGCTACACCTTC	CASREWTDSGGYTF
TRBV28	14	TRBJ1-2	.	.	TGTGCCAGCAGTTTGGCCAGGACCGACTATGGCTACACCTTC	CASSLARTDYGYTF
TRBV29-1	13	TRBJ1-1	once	.	TGCAGCGTTGAAAGGGCAGCATTAACTGAAGCTTTCTTT	CSVERAALTEAFF
TRBV20-1	14	TRBJ2-1	.	TRBD2	TGCAGTGCTCCGACTAGCGGGGGGGCTAATGAGCAGTTCTTC	CSAPTSGGANEQFF
TRBV4-1	17	TRBJ1-6	few	TRBD1	TGCGCCAGCAGCCGTACAGCACCGGGACAGGGAAATTCACCCCTCCACTTT	CASSRTAPGQGNSPLHF
TRBV5-5	16	TRBJ2-3	.	.	TGTGCCAGCAGCCGAACCGAGAGGGTGGGCACAGATACGCAGTATTTT	CASSRTERVGTDTQYF